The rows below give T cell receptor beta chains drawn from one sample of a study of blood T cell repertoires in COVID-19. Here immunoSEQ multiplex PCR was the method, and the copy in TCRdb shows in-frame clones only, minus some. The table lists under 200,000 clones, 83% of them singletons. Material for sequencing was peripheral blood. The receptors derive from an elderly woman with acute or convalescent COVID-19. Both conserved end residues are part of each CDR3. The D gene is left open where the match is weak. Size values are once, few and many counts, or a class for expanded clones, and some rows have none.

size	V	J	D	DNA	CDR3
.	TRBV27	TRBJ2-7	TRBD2	TGTGCCAGCAGCTCCGCCGCTAGCGGGAGGGCCGGGGAGCAGTACTTC	CASSSAASGRAGEQYF
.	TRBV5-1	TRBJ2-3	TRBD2	TGCGCCAGCAGCACAGCGGGGGCTAGCACAGATACGCAGTATTTT	CASSTAGASTDTQYF
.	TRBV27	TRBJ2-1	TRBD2	TGTGCCAGCGGGAGGATGAGACTAGCGGGAGGGAGCTCCTACAATGAGCAGTTCTTC	CASGRMRLAGGSSYNEQFF
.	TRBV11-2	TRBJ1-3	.	TGTGCCAGCAGCCCTAGGGGACTCATTGGAAACACCATATATTTT	CASSPRGLIGNTIYF
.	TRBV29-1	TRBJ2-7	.	TGCAGCGTTGCTGAGGGGGCCTACGAGCAGTACTTC	CSVAEGAYEQYF
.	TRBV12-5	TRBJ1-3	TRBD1	TGTGCTAGTGGTTTGGGACAGGGAATCTCTGGAAACACCATATATTTT	CASGLGQGISGNTIYF
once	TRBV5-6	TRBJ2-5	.	TGTGCCAGCAGCTGGGTGACAGGAGGAGAGACCCAGTACTTC	CASSWVTGGETQYF
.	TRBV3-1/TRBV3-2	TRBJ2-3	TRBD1	TGTGCCAGCAGCCAAGCCGGGACAGGGTCAGATACGCAGTATTTT	CASSQAGTGSDTQYF
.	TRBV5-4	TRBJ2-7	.	TGTGCCAGCAGCCCGGGGACGGGGGCCTACGAGCAGTACTTC	CASSPGTGAYEQYF
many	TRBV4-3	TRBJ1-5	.	TGCGCCAGCAGCCAAAGTAGGGGTTTAGGGCCCCAGCATTTT	CASSQSRGLGPQHF
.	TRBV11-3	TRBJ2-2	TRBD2	TGTGCCAGCAGCTTGGTGCTAGCGGGAGACACCGGGGAGCTGTTTTTT	CASSLVLAGDTGELFF
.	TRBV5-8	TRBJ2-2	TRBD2	TGTGCCAGCAGAATAGCGGGGGGCCCCACCGGGGAGCTGTTTTTT	CASRIAGGPTGELFF
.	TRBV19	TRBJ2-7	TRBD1	TGTGCCAGTAGCGGACAGGGGGCGGGCGAGCAGTACTTC	CASSGQGAGEQYF
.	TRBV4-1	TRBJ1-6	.	TGCGCCAGCAGCCCTCTTGGCGGATGGGGGGATTCACCCCTCCACTTT	CASSPLGGWGDSPLHF
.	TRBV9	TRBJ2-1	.	TGTGCCAGCAGCGTAGATACAGGGTATATGGGGGAGCAGTTCTTC	CASSVDTGYMGEQFF
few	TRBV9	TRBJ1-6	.	TGTGCCAGCAGCGCCAGATCCTATAATTCACCCCTCCACTTT	CASSARSYNSPLHF
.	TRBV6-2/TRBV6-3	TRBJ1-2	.	TGTGCCAGCAGTGCTGCAGGTTCTAACTATGGCTACACCTTC	CASSAAGSNYGYTF
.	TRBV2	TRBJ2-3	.	TGTGCCAGCAGATCGGGACAAGGCACAGATACGCAGTATTTT	CASRSGQGTDTQYF
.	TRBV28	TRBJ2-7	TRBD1	TGTGCCAGCATCGGTAGGGACAGGGGTGGGTACGAGCAGTACTTC	CASIGRDRGGYEQYF
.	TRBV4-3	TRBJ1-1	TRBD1	TGCGCCAGCAGCCAAACCCGAACAGGGGATGCTTTCTTT	CASSQTRTGDAFF
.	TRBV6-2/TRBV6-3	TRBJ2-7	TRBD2	TGTGCCAGCAGTTCATCACGGGTAGGACTAGCGGGAGACTACGAGCAGTACTTC	CASSSSRVGLAGDYEQYF
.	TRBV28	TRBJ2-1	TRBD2	TGTGCCAGCACGGGACTAGCGGGGGGCGGTGAGCAGTTCTTC	CASTGLAGGGEQFF
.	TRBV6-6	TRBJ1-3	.	TGTGCCAGCAGTTATCCAGGGGGAAACACCATATATTTT	CASSYPGGNTIYF
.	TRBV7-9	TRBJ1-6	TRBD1	TGTGCCAGCAGCTCCTCAATGCAGACAGGGATTTACTCACCCCTCCACTTT	CASSSSMQTGIYSPLHF
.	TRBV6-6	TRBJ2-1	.	TGTGCCAGTGGAACAGTCCACAATGAGCAGTTCTTC	CASGTVHNEQFF
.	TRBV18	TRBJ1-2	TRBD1	TGTGCCAGCTCACCACCGGGACAGGGGGCGCGTGGCTACACCTTC	CASSPPGQGARGYTF
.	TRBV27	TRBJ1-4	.	TGTGCCAGCAGTCCCTCCGGGACAGAAAAACTGTTTTTT	CASSPSGTEKLFF
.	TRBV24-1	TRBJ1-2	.	TGTGCCACCAGTGACCGGACACCGTATGGCTATGGCTACACCTTC	CATSDRTPYGYGYTF
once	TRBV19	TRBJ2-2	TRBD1	TGTGCCAGTAGTATTGGCCGGACAGGGGCAATCGGGGAGCTGTTTTTT	CASSIGRTGAIGELFF
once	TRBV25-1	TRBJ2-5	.	TGTGCCAGCCTGGACGGGATCGGAGAGACCCAGTACTTC	CASLDGIGETQYF
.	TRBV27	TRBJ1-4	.	TGTGCCAGCAGTTTGGGCATAGGTGCAACTAATGAAAAACTGTTTTTT	CASSLGIGATNEKLFF
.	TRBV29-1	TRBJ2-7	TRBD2	TGCAGCGCCAAAGCGGGAACATACGAGCAGTACTTC	CSAKAGTYEQYF
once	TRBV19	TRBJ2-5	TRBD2	TGTGCCACCGGGGAGGGGTGGGAGACCCAGTACTTC	CATGEGWETQYF
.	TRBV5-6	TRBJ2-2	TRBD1	TGTGCCAGCAGCTTGCTCGGGACAGGGAGCACCGGGGAGCTGTTTTTT	CASSLLGTGSTGELFF
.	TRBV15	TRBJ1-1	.	TGTGCCACCAGCAGAGATCTTGGGGCTCTGAACACTGAAGCTTTCTTT	CATSRDLGALNTEAFF
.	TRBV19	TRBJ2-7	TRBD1	TGTGCCAGTAGTATCAAAACGGGACAGGGGAAGTACTTC	CASSIKTGQGKYF
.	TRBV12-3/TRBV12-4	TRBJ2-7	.	TGTGCCAGCAGTTTTGGCAGGTCCTACGAGCAGTACTTC	CASSFGRSYEQYF
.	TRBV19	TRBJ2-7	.	TGTGCCAGTAGTATTATGGAGAGTTCCTACGAGCAGTACTTC	CASSIMESSYEQYF
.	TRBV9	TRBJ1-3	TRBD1	TGTGCCAGCAGCGTATCGGGACAGGGTGCCTCTGGAAACACCATATATTTT	CASSVSGQGASGNTIYF
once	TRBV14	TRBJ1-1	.	TGTGCCAGCAGTCAGCTCCAGGGATTGAACACTGAAGCTTTCTTT	CASSQLQGLNTEAFF
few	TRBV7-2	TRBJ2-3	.	TGTGCCAGCAGCTCGAGCACAGATACGCAGTATTTT	CASSSSTDTQYF
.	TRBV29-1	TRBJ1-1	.	TGCAGCGCCGACCCGGGTCCGGCGGGTGAAGCTTTCTTT	CSADPGPAGEAFF
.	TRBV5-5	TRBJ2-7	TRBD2	TGTGCCAGCAGCTTGGAACTAGCGGGACTCTACGAGCAGTACTTC	CASSLELAGLYEQYF
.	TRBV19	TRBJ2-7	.	TGTGCCAGTTCACGGGGGGCGGGAGCTGGTCGCGAGCAGTACTTC	CASSRGAGAGREQYF
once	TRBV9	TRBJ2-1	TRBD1	TGTGCCAGCAGCCAACAGGGGGCGCGGAATGAGCAGTTCTTC	CASSQQGARNEQFF
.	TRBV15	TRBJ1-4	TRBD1	TGTGCCACCAGCAGGGACAGGGGCACTAATGAAAAACTGTTTTTT	CATSRDRGTNEKLFF
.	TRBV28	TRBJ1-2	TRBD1	TGTGCCAGCAGCCTACAGGGGACCACCTATGGCTACACCTTC	CASSLQGTTYGYTF
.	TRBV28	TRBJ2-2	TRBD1	TGTGCCAGCAGCGCCCCAGGGGACAGGGGGTACACCGGGGAGCTGTTTTTT	CASSAPGDRGYTGELFF
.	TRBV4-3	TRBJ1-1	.	TGCGCCAGCAGCCGAAGCGAGACTGAAGCTTTCTTT	CASSRSETEAFF
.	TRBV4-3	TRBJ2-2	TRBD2	TGCGCCAGCAGCCAAGACTCCGGGACTAGCGGGGGCCCCGGGGAGCTGTTTTTT	CASSQDSGTSGGPGELFF